Listed below are T cell receptor beta chains from one sample, sequenced in a study of response to subunit inactivated influenza vaccine. TCRdb ran MiXCR on the RT-PCR reads and lists one entry per CDR3 protein. The sample includes 500,000 to 600,000 distinct CDR3 sequences, around 13% of them seen just once. The specimen comprised PBMCs from blood, sampled about 11 days after vaccination. Receptors originate from a man in his fifties who received an inactivated influenza vaccine. Both conserved end residues are part of each CDR3. Fields, in order: J gene, clone size, D gene, V gene, CDR3 DNA, CDR3 protein. The D gene is left open where the match is weak. Some rows mark clone size as missing; the rest say once, few, many or name a class of expanded clone.

J: TRBJ2-7; size: -; D: TRBD1; V: TRBV10-2; DNA: TGCGCCAGCAGTGAGTCGGGGCAGGGGGATTACGAGCAGTACTTC; CDR3: CASSESGQGDYEQYF
J: TRBJ2-1; size: many; D: TRBD2; V: TRBV7-2; DNA: TGTGCCAGCAGATTAGCGGGACGCTCCTACAATGAGCAGTTCTTC; CDR3: CASRLAGRSYNEQFF
J: TRBJ1-2; size: few; D: -; V: TRBV20-1; DNA: TGCAGTGCTATCACCGGCGACTATGGCTACACCTTC; CDR3: CSAITGDYGYTF
J: TRBJ2-2; size: -; D: -; V: TRBV11-2; DNA: TGTGCCAGCAGCTTATTCGGGCAGGCCGAGGTCGGGGAGCTGTTTTTT; CDR3: CASSLFGQAEVGELFF
J: TRBJ2-1; size: -; D: TRBD2; V: TRBV7-2; DNA: TGTGCCAGCAGCTTAGCCCCGACTAGCGGGTTAAATGAGCAGTTCTTC; CDR3: CASSLAPTSGLNEQFF
J: TRBJ2-7; size: -; D: TRBD1; V: TRBV20-1; DNA: TGCAGTGCTTACACAGGGGTTGAGCAGTACTTC; CDR3: CSAYTGVEQYF
J: TRBJ2-1; size: -; D: TRBD2; V: TRBV20-1; DNA: TGCAGTGCTAGAGATTTGGCTAGCGGGGTCAATGAGCAGTTCTTC; CDR3: CSARDLASGVNEQFF
J: TRBJ2-3; size: -; D: TRBD2; V: TRBV6-1; DNA: TGTGCCAGCAGGAAAGTAGCGGGAAGCACAGATACGCAGTATTTT; CDR3: CASRKVAGSTDTQYF
J: TRBJ2-7; size: -; D: TRBD2; V: TRBV11-2; DNA: TGTGCCAGCAGCCGCCCGCTAGCGGGGGGCGGCGAGCAGTACTTC; CDR3: CASSRPLAGGGEQYF
J: TRBJ2-1; size: -; D: -; V: TRBV7-3; DNA: TGTGCCAGCAGCTCGACTGCGGGATACTACAATGAGCAGTTCTTC; CDR3: CASSSTAGYYNEQFF
J: TRBJ1-1; size: few; D: -; V: TRBV29-1; DNA: TGCAGCGTAGCGACAGGCCCGAACACTGAAGCTTTCTTT; CDR3: CSVATGPNTEAFF
J: TRBJ2-3; size: few; D: -; V: TRBV20-1; DNA: TGCAGTGCTAGTAGACCCCAGGGATTTAGCACAGATACGCAGTATTTT; CDR3: CSASRPQGFSTDTQYF
J: TRBJ1-5; size: few; D: -; V: TRBV23-1; DNA: TGCGCCAGCACCCAGTCGGGTACAGGGCTCAGCAATCAGCCCCAGCATTTT; CDR3: CASTQSGTGLSNQPQHF
J: TRBJ2-1; size: -; D: -; V: TRBV5-1; DNA: TGCGCCAGCAGCTTAGATCAACCGTATCGGTCGGAGCAGTTCTTC; CDR3: CASSLDQPYRSEQFF
J: TRBJ2-7; size: many; D: TRBD1; V: TRBV12-3/TRBV12-4; DNA: TGCGCCAGCAGCTTGGGACAGGGACACTACGAGCAGTACTTC; CDR3: CASSLGQGHYEQYF
J: TRBJ2-1; size: few; D: -; V: TRBV6-2/TRBV6-3; DNA: TGTGCCAGCAGTCCAGACTACCAGGGGTACAATGAGCAGTTCTTC; CDR3: CASSPDYQGYNEQFF
J: TRBJ2-5; size: few; D: TRBD2; V: TRBV2; DNA: TGTGCCAGCAGGTTTACTAGCGGTTCCCAAGAGACCCAGTACTTC; CDR3: CASRFTSGSQETQYF